Sequencing of this T cell receptor (beta chain) was carried out in a study of blood T cell repertoires in COVID-19. Germline trimming cut 5 bases from V and 5 bases from J; bases unmatched to any gene: 5. CDR3 length: 14 amino acids. Per the germline V gene, CDR1 is SEHNR and CDR2 is FQNEAQ (reference sequence). Sequenced by immunoSEQ multiplex PCR; TCRdb stores in-frame clones only, minus some. The sample includes approximately 8,100 clones, less than 85% seen only once; the top ten take about a third. Material: peripheral blood. This chain links TRBV7-9 with TRBJ2-2, with 7 nucleotides matching TRBD1. This clonotype was sampled from a human donor in a cohort sampled during active COVID-19. The CDR3, as DNA: TGTGCCAGCAGCCCAAGACAGGGTACCGGGGAGCTGTTTTTT. Protein product: CASSPRQGTGELFF.